This TCR beta chain was found in a study of cytomegalovirus exposure and HLA in healthy donors. Overall study results and limits: The study put 150 to 200 TCR beta chains on its list as cytomegalovirus-associated. In all likelihood, a cluster of highly shared sequence variants was a sequencing artifact. Accounts indicate the classifier identified cytomegalovirus status with strong specificity and sensitivity.

Nominally healthy donors were sampled, though unrecorded immune exposures were likely. This clone was counted between two and nine times. No antigen is known for it. Researchers ran the PCR with 60 Vbeta and 13 Jbeta primers. TCRdb's table, derived via immunoSEQ multiplex PCR, lists solely in-frame clones and lacks some. The sample contains tens of thousands of clones, about 73% of which appear only once. The length of the CDR3 is 16 residues. Germline CDR1 LNHDA, CDR2 SQIVND (reference sequence). The V gene lost 6 bases and the J gene lost 1 base, with 18 bases spanning the gap. The clonotype comes from a woman in her fifties or sixties in good health and CMV-seropositive. The rearrangement uses TRBV19 and TRBJ2-5; D might be TRBD2 (7 bases). Material: PBMCs. The CDR3 region is CASRASWEGVQETQYF. CDR3 DNA sequence: TGTGCCAGTAGGGCGTCGTGGGAGGGGGTCCAAGAGACCCAGTACTTC.